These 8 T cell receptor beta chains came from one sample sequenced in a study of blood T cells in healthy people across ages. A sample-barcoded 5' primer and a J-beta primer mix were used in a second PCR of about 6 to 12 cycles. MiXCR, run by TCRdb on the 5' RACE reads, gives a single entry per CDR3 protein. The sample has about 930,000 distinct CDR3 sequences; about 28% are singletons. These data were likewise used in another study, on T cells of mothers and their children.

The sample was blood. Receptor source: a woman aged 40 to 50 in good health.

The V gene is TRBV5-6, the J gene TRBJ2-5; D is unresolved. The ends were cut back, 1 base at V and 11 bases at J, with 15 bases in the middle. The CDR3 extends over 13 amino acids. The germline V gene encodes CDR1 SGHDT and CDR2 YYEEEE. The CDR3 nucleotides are TGTGCCAGCAGCTTGAGTGGCTCCCATGAGCAGTACTTC. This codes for CASSLSGSHEQYF.

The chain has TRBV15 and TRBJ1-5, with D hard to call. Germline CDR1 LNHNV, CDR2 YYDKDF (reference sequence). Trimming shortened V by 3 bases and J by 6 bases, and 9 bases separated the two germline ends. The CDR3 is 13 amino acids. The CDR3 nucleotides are TGTGCCACCAGCAGTATAAAGGGTCAGCCCCAGCATTTT. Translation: CATSSIKGQPQHF.

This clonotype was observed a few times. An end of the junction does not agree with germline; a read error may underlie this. The CDR3 DNA follows: TGTGCCGGCAGCTTACAGGGGGCGCAGTACTTC. The encoded protein is CAGSLQGAQYF. V usage is TRBV5-6 and J usage is TRBJ2-7; 9 positions match TRBD1. Germline V lookup: CDR1 SGHDT, CDR2 YYEEEE. There are 11 residues in the CDR3.

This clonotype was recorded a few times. The CDR3 reads CASSFSGFNEQYF. CDR3 nucleotides: TGTGCCAGCAGTTTCTCCGGGTTTAACGAGCAGTACTTC. This sequence joins TRBV12-3 or TRBV12-4 and TRBJ2-7, with unresolved D. The CDR3 loop spans 13 amino acids. V dropped 3 bases and J dropped 5 bases, with 11 bases sitting between them.

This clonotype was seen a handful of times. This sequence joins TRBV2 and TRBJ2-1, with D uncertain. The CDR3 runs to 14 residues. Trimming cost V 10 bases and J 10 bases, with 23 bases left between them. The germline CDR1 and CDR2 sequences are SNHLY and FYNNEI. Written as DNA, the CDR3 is TGTGCCACAACCCTCGGCCGTAGTTACTACGAGCAGTTCTTC. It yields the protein CATTLGRSYYEQFF.

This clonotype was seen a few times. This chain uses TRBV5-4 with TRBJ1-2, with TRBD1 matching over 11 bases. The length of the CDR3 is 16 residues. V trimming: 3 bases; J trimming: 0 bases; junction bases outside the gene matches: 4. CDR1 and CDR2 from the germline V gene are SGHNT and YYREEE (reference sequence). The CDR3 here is CASSSGTGGPNYGYTF. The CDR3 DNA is TGTGCCAGCAGCTCGGGGACAGGGGGACCTAACTATGGCTACACCTTC. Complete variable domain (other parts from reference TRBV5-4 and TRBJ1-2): ETGVTQSPTHLIKTRGQQVTLRCSSQSGHNTVSWYQQALGQGPQFIFQYYREEENGRGNFPPRFSGLQFPNYSSELNVNALELDDSALYLCASSSGTGGPNYGYTFGSGTRLTVV.

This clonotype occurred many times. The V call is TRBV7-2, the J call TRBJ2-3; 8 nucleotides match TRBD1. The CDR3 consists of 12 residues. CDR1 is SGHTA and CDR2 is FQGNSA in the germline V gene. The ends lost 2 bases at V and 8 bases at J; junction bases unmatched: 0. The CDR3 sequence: CASSLQGATQYF. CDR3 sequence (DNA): TGTGCCAGCAGCTTACAGGGGGCTACGCAGTATTTT.

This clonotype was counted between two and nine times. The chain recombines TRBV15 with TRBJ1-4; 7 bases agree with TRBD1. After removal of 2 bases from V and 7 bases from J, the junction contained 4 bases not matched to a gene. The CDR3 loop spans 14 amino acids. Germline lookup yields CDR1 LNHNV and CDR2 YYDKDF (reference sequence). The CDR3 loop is CATSRQGESEKLFF. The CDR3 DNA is TGTGCCACCAGCAGACAGGGGGAAAGTGAAAAACTGTTTTTT.